Sequencing of this T cell receptor (beta chain) was carried out in a study of shared clonotypes between healthy human individuals. Researchers divided each subset's genomic DNA evenly across several immunoSEQ plates. Libraries were prepared by immunoSEQ multiplex PCR; TCRdb keeps only in-frame clonotypes and omits some of them. The sample has about 2,200,000 clones; under 95% are singletons. This CDR3 comprises 14 residues. V lost 2 bases, J lost 6 bases, and 4 bases stayed unmatched. Germline V CDR1 and CDR2: MGHRA, YSYEKL. Naive-designated CD8 cells lacked CD45RO, were positively enriched for CCR7, and omitted terminally differentiated effector memory CD45RA+ cells.

This receptor was obtained from a young man in good health. Some clones in this sample may be carry-over from other donors' samples. Material: naive CD8+ T cells from PBMCs. The chain employs TRBV4-1 and TRBJ1-5; 7 bases match TRBD1. CDR3 sequence: CASSQQGGGQPQHF. The CDR3 DNA reads as TGCGCCAGCAGCCAACAGGGGGGAGGTCAGCCCCAGCATTTT.